This TCR beta chain was recorded in a study of shared clonotypes between healthy human individuals. Between the trimmed V and J ends, which lost 2 bases and 3 bases, there was a span of 7 bases. The CDR3 is 13 residues long. Germline lookup yields CDR1 MDHEN and CDR2 SYDVKM. Produced via immunoSEQ multiplex PCR; TCRdb's table is partial and in-frame only. The sample carries about 2.4 million clones, approximately 92% recorded once. The rearrangement links TRBV28 to TRBJ1-1; D remains ambiguous. The source of this sequence is a man in his late teens or twenties in good health. The material sequenced was naive CD4+ T cells sorted from blood. Subset: CD45RA+ positively selected. CDR3 sequence reads: CASSLVQHTEAFF. The CDR3 region has the DNA TGTGCCAGCAGTTTAGTCCAGCACACTGAAGCTTTCTTT.